The 26 T cell receptor beta chains below were found in one sample sequenced in a study of T-cell reconstitution after alpha-beta-depleted transplantation in children. Unique molecular identifiers tagged the TCRbeta library. TCRdb redid the calling of the PCR reads with MiXCR, one entry per CDR3 protein. The sample has about 120,000 distinct CDR3 sequences, more than 20% seen once. The specimen was PBMCs, mostly from graft donor cells, collected 180 days after TCRalphabeta/CD19-depleted stem cell transplant. All receptors derive from a male patient aged 2-9 years who had a stem cell transplant for chronic granulomatous disease, so the T cells may come from the graft donor.

The sample holds many counts of this clonotype. The junction and the germline gene differ at one end; a read error may be behind it. The genes are TRBV5-5 and TRBJ2-2; D perhaps matches TRBD2 (5 bases). Germline CDR1 and CDR2: SGHKS and YYEKEE (reference sequence). CDR3 length: 14 amino acids. CDR3 loop: CASSLRLSDGKLFF. CDR3 nucleotide sequence: TGTGCCAGCAGCTTACGCCTATCGGACGGGAAGCTGTTTTTT. The variable domain in full, completed from reference TRBV5-5 and TRBJ2-2, reads DAGVTQSPTHLIKTRGQQVTLRCSPISGHKSVSWYQQVLGQGPQFIFQYYEKEERGRGNFPDRFSARQFPNYSSELNVNALLLGDSALYLCASSLRLSDGKLFFGEGSRLTVL.

This clonotype was picked up a small number of times. The chain links TRBV12-3 or TRBV12-4 to TRBJ2-1; 15 bases line up with TRBD2. V gave up 6 bases and J gave up 3 bases; unmatched junction bases: 6. The CDR3 is 17 amino acids. CDR3 nucleotide sequence: TGTGCCAGCAGGGGACTAGCGGGAGGTCTTTACTACAATGAGCAGTTCTTC. This encodes CASRGLAGGLYYNEQFF.

This clonotype has more than one count but fewer than ten. The chain carries TRBV11-2 and TRBJ2-2, with D uncertain. V dropped 4 bases and J dropped 4 bases, with 13 bases sitting between them. CDR1 and CDR2 from the germline V gene are SGHAT and FQNNGV. The CDR3 totals 15 residues. The CDR3 protein is CASSSGSALTGELFF. The CDR3 bases are TGTGCCAGCAGCTCTGGCTCCGCGCTCACCGGGGAGCTGTTTTTT.

This clonotype has a handful of counts. The gene calls are TRBV7-9 and TRBJ1-2; 7 nucleotides align to TRBD1. The CDR3 loop spans 14 amino acids. Trimming cost V 2 bases and J 5 bases; bases outside gene matches: 5. CDR1 is SEHNR and CDR2 is FQNEAQ in the germline V gene (reference sequence). Here the CDR3 reads CASSLLGGGYGYTF. The CDR3 region has the DNA TGTGCCAGCAGCTTACTAGGGGGCGGGTATGGCTACACCTTC.

This clonotype appeared many times. The CDR3 sequence: CSPRSEPYEQYF. The CDR3 coding sequence is TGCAGCCCCAGGAGTGAACCCTACGAGCAGTACTTC. The genes are TRBV20-1 and TRBJ2-7; D is ambiguous. The CDR3 runs 12 residues. Germline CDR1 DFQATT, CDR2 SNEGSKA (reference sequence).

This clonotype was recorded a few times. V is TRBV7-9 and J is TRBJ2-1; D is ambiguous. Germline V gives CDR1 SEHNR, CDR2 FQNEAQ (reference sequence). This CDR3 has 12 residues. V was trimmed by 7 bases and J by 8 bases, leaving 12 bases between them. The CDR3 DNA is TGTGCCAGCAACGAACCCCTCCATGAGCAGTTCTTC. This translates into CASNEPLHEQFF.

This clonotype was observed many times. The rearrangement uses TRBV4-3 and TRBJ2-3, with 9 bases fitting TRBD2. Germline values: CDR1 LGHNA, CDR2 YSLEER. The CDR3 is made up of 15 amino acids. V shed 0 bases and J 4 bases; nucleotides not matched to a gene: 2. In DNA, the CDR3 is TGCGCCAGCAGCCAAGATGCGGGAGGGGCAGATACGCAGTATTTT. It translates to CASSQDAGGADTQYF.

This clonotype was picked up many times. The chain uses TRBV12-3 or TRBV12-4 and TRBJ2-7, with a possible D match to TRBD1 (6 bases). This CDR3 is 14 amino acids long. The V end lost 6 bases, the J end lost 5 bases, and 17 bases lay between the germline ends. The DNA of the CDR3 is TGTGCCAGCAGACTAACAGGGTCGAAGGACGAGCAGTACTTC. Translation gives CASRLTGSKDEQYF.

The chain is built from TRBV12-3 or TRBV12-4 and TRBJ1-6; D may be TRBD1 (5 bases). V was pared by 2 bases and J by 9 bases, with 11 bases between. The CDR3 sequence is 14 residues long. CDR3 in DNA: TGTGCCAGCAGTTTACCGGGGCCGGGTTCACCCCTCCACTTT. Its translation is CASSLPGPGSPLHF.

The genes are TRBV20-1 and TRBJ1-2; D is unclear. This CDR3 has 12 amino acids. V was cut by 3 bases and J by 8 bases, with 13 bases left in between. Germline CDR1 and CDR2: DFQATT and SNEGSKA (reference sequence). The DNA of the CDR3 is TGCAGTGCTAGCAGGAGGGTGGGAGGCTACACCTTC. Translation: CSASRRVGGYTF.

This clonotype was recorded at least ten times. This chain joins TRBV5-1 and TRBJ2-7, with a tentative D call TRBD2 (6 bases). This CDR3 comprises 13 residues. Germline V gives CDR1 SGHRS, CDR2 YFSETQ. The V gene lost 4 bases and the J gene lost 3 bases, with 11 bases spanning the gap. CDR3 sequence reads: CASSRGWDYEQYF. CDR3 DNA: TGCGCCAGCAGCCGGGGGTGGGACTACGAGCAGTACTTC.

This clonotype was counted a few times. V usage is TRBV12-3 or TRBV12-4 and J usage is TRBJ2-1, with D possibly TRBD2 on 5 matching bases. The CDR3 runs to 14 residues. V lost 1 base and J lost 7, with 11 bases in between. The CDR3 DNA reads as TGTGCCAGCAGTTTAGACTCGGGGTGGAATGAGCAGTTCTTC. Protein product: CASSLDSGWNEQFF.

This clonotype was counted a few times. The rearrangement links TRBV12-3 or TRBV12-4 to TRBJ2-3, with 8 bases aligning to TRBD2. With V trimmed by 1 base and J by 0 bases, 15 bases remained unmatched. This CDR3 spans 20 amino acids. The CDR3: CASSLVWSASGRASTDTQYF. CDR3 in DNA: TGTGCCAGCAGTTTAGTGTGGTCGGCTAGCGGGCGGGCCAGCACAGATACGCAGTATTTT.

This clonotype was recorded at least ten times. The rearrangement uses TRBV5-4 and TRBJ2-5; 7 nucleotides line up with TRBD2. Losses at the gene ends were 2 bases for V and 4 bases for J; bases not matched to a gene: 5. The CDR3 runs to 14 residues. Germline V CDR1 and CDR2: SGHNT, YYREEE (reference sequence). CDR3 sequence: CASSFRERGETQYF. The CDR3 nucleotides are TGTGCCAGCAGCTTTCGGGAGCGGGGAGAGACCCAGTACTTC. The variable domain in full, with the rest retrieved from reference TRBV5-4 and TRBJ2-5, is ETGVTQSPTHLIKTRGQQVTLRCSSQSGHNTVSWYQQALGQGPQFIFQYYREEENGRGNFPPRFSGLQFPNYSSELNVNALELDDSALYLCASSFRERGETQYFGPGTRLLVL.

This clonotype was observed at least ten times. This chain connects TRBV20-1 to TRBJ2-3; D gene ambiguous. Germline-derived CDR1 and CDR2 are DFQATT and SNEGSKA (reference sequence). V lost 3 bases and J lost 2, with 18 bases in between. The CDR3 is 16 amino acids. The CDR3 sequence is CSASEVGVGSTDTQYF. The CDR3, as DNA: TGCAGTGCTAGCGAAGTGGGCGTCGGTTCCACAGATACGCAGTATTTT.

This clonotype appeared a few times. The gene calls are TRBV5-1 and TRBJ1-6; weak D call: TRBD1 (6 bases). The V end lost 0 bases, the J end lost 12 bases, and 16 bases lay between the germline ends. This CDR3 comprises 15 residues. Looked up from germline, CDR1 is SGHRS and CDR2 is YFSETQ. Written as DNA, the CDR3 is TGCGCCAGCAGCTTGGAAGGGACAAGGGCAGTACCCCTCCACTTT. This sequence encodes CASSLEGTRAVPLHF.

This clonotype appeared a few times. The V gene is TRBV5-1, the J gene TRBJ2-1, with D perhaps matching TRBD1 (5 bases). Germline CDR1 is SGHRS and CDR2 is YFSETQ. This CDR3 spans 18 amino acids. V dropped 2 bases and J dropped 4 bases, with 22 bases sitting between them. In nucleotides, the CDR3 is TGCGCCAGCAGCTTAGCCGACGAGGACGGCAGGGCGTACAATGAGCAGTTCTTC. This encodes CASSLADEDGRAYNEQFF.

The genes are TRBV5-1 and TRBJ2-1, with 15 bases that match TRBD2. The CDR3 contains 17 residues. Germline lookup yields CDR1 SGHRS and CDR2 YFSETQ. Trimming cost V 10 bases and J 8 bases; bases outside gene matches: 16. CDR3 amino acids: CASTGLAGGPLGDEQFF. The CDR3 nucleotides read TGCGCCTCCACCGGACTAGCGGGAGGGCCCCTGGGGGATGAGCAGTTCTTC.

Of note for this clonotype: An end of the junction differs from the germline gene, which may be a read error. The V gene is TRBV3-1, the J gene TRBJ2-5; 11 nucleotides agree with TRBD2. From germline, CDR1 is LGHDT and CDR2 YNNKEL (reference sequence). The CDR3 spans 16 residues. CDR3: CASSQSPSGGRQTQYF. Written as DNA, the CDR3 is TGTGCCAGCAGCCAATCACCTAGCGGGGGGAGACAGACACAGTACTTC.

This clonotype occurred many times. The chain is built from TRBV28 and TRBJ2-7; 9 nucleotides line up with TRBD2. This CDR3 is 15 amino acids long. Germline CDR1 reads MDHEN; CDR2 reads SYDVKM. With V trimmed by 6 bases and J by 4 bases, 10 bases remained unmatched. In nucleotides, the CDR3 is TGTGCCAGCAGGGGATTGGGCGGGAGGGAATACGAGCAGTACTTC. This codes for CASRGLGGREYEQYF.

This clonotype was found many times. The rearrangement joins TRBV5-5 to TRBJ2-2, with 9 bases that match TRBD1. The ends lost 2 bases at V and 3 bases at J; junction bases unmatched: 2. This CDR3 has 15 residues. CDR1 and CDR2 (germline): SGHKS, YYEKEE (reference sequence). The CDR3: CASSLGTGYTGELFF. CDR3 bases: TGTGCCAGCAGCTTAGGGACAGGGTACACCGGGGAGCTGTTTTTT.

V is TRBV15 and J is TRBJ2-1; 7 positions agree with TRBD2. J lost 5 bases, V lost 0 bases, and 7 bases had no gene match. The germline CDR1 and CDR2 sequences are LNHNV and YYDKDF (reference sequence). This CDR3 has 16 amino acids. The CDR3 nucleotides read TGTGCCACCAGCAGAGATAATCGGGGGGTCGACAATGAGCAGTTCTTC. It is translated as CATSRDNRGVDNEQFF.

The chain uses TRBV29-1 and TRBJ2-5; D not resolved. Trimming pared 7 bases from V and 5 bases from J, leaving 14 bases between. Germline V CDR1 and CDR2: SQVTM, ANQGSEA. The CDR3 is 12 amino acids. CDR3 residues: CSAAFGSETQYF. As DNA, the CDR3 is TGCAGCGCGGCCTTCGGTTCCGAGACCCAGTACTTC.

Ten or more counts support this clonotype. The chain has TRBV7-9 and TRBJ1-2; no clear D gene. Trimming removed 1 base at V and 8 bases at J, with 8 bases between. Germline V lookup: CDR1 SEHNR, CDR2 FQNEAQ (reference sequence). The CDR3 length is 12 residues. DNA for the CDR3: TGTGCCAGCAGCTTAGAGGATCTCGGCTACACCTTC. The encoded protein is CASSLEDLGYTF.

Many counts were recorded for this clonotype. V gene TRBV21-1 combines with J gene TRBJ1-3; whether TRBD1, the table's D call, matches the DNA was not checked. TRBV21-1 is noted as a pseudogene. The CDR3 loop spans 18 amino acids. In DNA, the CDR3 is TGTGCCAGCAGCAAAGTCCGACAGGATAAGGGGGCGCCGGACACCATATATTTT. This encodes CASSKVRQDKGAPDTIYF.

This clonotype was seen only a few times. The gene calls are TRBV29-1 and TRBJ2-4; tentatively, D is TRBD1 (5 bases). The V and J ends lost 0 bases and 4 bases respectively, with 10 bases between them. CDR3 size: 14 residues. CDR1 is SQVTM and CDR2 is ANQGSEA in the germline V gene. As DNA, the CDR3 is TGCAGCGTTGAAGAATGGCAGGGTAAAAACATTCAGTACTTC. It encodes CSVEEWQGKNIQYF.